The sample holds one count of the clone carrying this T cell receptor beta chain. Authors' methods: Quantification of nucleated cells was approximated via reference gene primer amplification. The method was immunoSEQ multiplex PCR; TCRdb's version includes in-frame clones alone and lacks a portion of them. That table gives V, J and clone size, and the DNA gave D and trimming. Of roughly 200,000 clones in the sample, 87% are singletons; the top ten hold under 13%. The source of the sample is a study of blood T cell repertoires in COVID-19. Across the study: Nucleic acid was either cDNA or gDNA, and it came from T cells, B-cell-depleted T cells, or PBMCs.

This study enrolled people aged about 18 to 95 from about two dozen US geographic areas. Participants' reported clinical history set cohort assignment. The V gene's germline CDR1 is MNHEY and CDR2 SVGEGT. The CDR3 sequence is 16 residues long. Trimming removed 2 bases from V and 0 bases from J, with 11 bases in between. The chain has TRBV6-2 or TRBV6-3 and TRBJ1-5; TRBD1 might be the D (5 bases). This receptor was identified in a man between 18 and 35 years old with acute COVID-19. The sample comprised PBMCs or T cells enriched from blood (not recorded which). The CDR3: CASSYNGQDSNQPQHF. The CDR3 DNA is TGTGCCAGCAGTTACAACGGACAAGATAGCAATCAGCCCCAGCATTTT.